This T cell receptor (beta chain) was documented in a study of blood T cell repertoires in COVID-19. The V end lost 0 bases, the J end lost 4 bases, and 10 bases lay between the germline ends. Germline-derived CDR1 and CDR2 are GTSNPN and SVGIG (reference sequence). The CDR3 has 15 residues. The assay was immunoSEQ multiplex PCR, and TCRdb's table has in-frame clones only and misses some. The sample lists around 130,000 clones; around 84% were seen once. The sequencing sample was made of peripheral blood. The receptor's source is a woman aged 80 or over with acute or convalescent COVID-19. The rearrangement links TRBV30 to TRBJ1-6; D unresolved. For the CDR3, the DNA is TGTGCCTGGAGTGTCTTAGCCGGGTATAATTCACCCCTCCACTTT. Its protein product is CAWSVLAGYNSPLHF.